This paragraph covers one TCR beta chain sequence. It lacks a known antigen. No base quality information exists; no much larger clone differs at one position. The sample belongs to a study of shared clonotypes between healthy human individuals (dated by TCRdb to the early 2020s). For the study in its entirety: The cohort comprised a couple of women and a few men aged 18 to 49 years. Between about 0.8 and 9.5 billion PBMCs per donor were obtained by leukapheresis. To estimate repertoire size and how much clonotypes are shared between individuals, the study performed deep sequencing of blood TCR repertoires from a few healthy adults. Different laboratories and diverse techniques were used to prepare libraries and sequence TCR repertoires, to increase sequencing depth and limit assay-specific biases.

The donors were healthy, HIV-negative adults who had no recently reported acute infections or vaccinations. Every donor was a Caucasian adult living in Nashville, Tennessee, USA. In the unsorted samples, 70 million to 95 million PBMCs were counted, and genomic DNA was extracted using the QIAamp DNA Blood Mini kit. After blood collection by leukapheresis, PBMCs were isolated using Ficoll-Histopaque density gradient centrifugation and then cryopreserved in the vapor phase of liquid nitrogen. Summary of the overall study and its limitations: Pairwise subsampling led to the expectation that sequencing depth would affect the degree of clonotype sharing among donors. Sampling was restricted to blood, and TCR repertoires in tissue are likely to differ from TCR repertoires in blood. The small number of donors limited the genetic and exposure-history diversity represented.

The CDR3 has 13 amino acids, counting the end cysteine and phenylalanine. The DNA shown is the 39-base CDR3, in frame from base 1. Reading the germline V gene gives CDR1 WSHSY and CDR2 SAAADI. Trimming takes 7 bases from V and 2 bases from J, and the germline ends sit 11 bases apart. Using the deep immunoSEQ assay, TCR CDR3 regions were amplified from genomic DNA by multiplex PCR. Extracted genomic DNA from each cell subset was distributed evenly across all wells of several immunoSEQ 96-well plates, and each plate was treated as a replicate. For unsorted PBMC, around 330 ng genomic DNA, equal to approximately 30,000 T cell genomes, was loaded into each replicate PCR. Genomic DNA from unsorted PBMC was sequenced over ten immunoSEQ deep assay plates. The purified libraries were quantified using a Qubit 3.0 fluorometer, sized with a Bioanalyzer 2100, and then quantified again using the KAPA Library Quantification kit. Every immunoSEQ 96-well plate was sequenced on a separate single-read 150-cycle Illumina NextSeq 550 flow cell. The authors' pipeline ran thus. Because the immunoSEQ output included only junctional sequences and no quality scores, the filtering could not be the same as the filtering used for full-length reads. To assign V/J genes and CDR3, sequences were annotated against IMGT germline references using PyIR, a Python wrapper for IgBLAST v1.9. Any read was removed if the V/J assignment was weak (E-value above 1e-6), the CDR3 was missing, or the read contained stop codons, out-of-frame junctions, or ambiguous translated residues. A V3J clonotype was defined by an identical inferred V gene, J gene, and CDR3 amino acid sequence. To compute the percentage overlap between repertoires, the number of shared unique clonotypes was divided by the size of the smaller repertoire. Three approaches were used to assess repertoire richness: RTK rarefaction, the Chao1 estimator, and Recon v2.1 estimates of unobserved clonotypes. TCRdb limited this immuneACCESS table to in-frame rearrangements with V and J called. A share of clones is missing; checked studies link under half to unresolved V genes, and the rest is unexplained. V, J and clone size are taken as reported in that table, and D and trimming were inferred from the DNA itself. The sample records some 490,000 clones, about 72% of which are singletons. Around 12% of the sample is taken by the ten largest.

The V gene is TRBV10-2 and the J gene is TRBJ2-5; too little of a D gene remains to name it. The TCR originated in a woman aged 35 to 49 in good health. Some clones in this sample may be carry-over from other donors' samples. The sequenced sample was PBMCs. The DNA reads as follows: TGCGCCAGCAACCCGGCTGGACAAGAGACCCAGTACTTC. This sequence encodes CASNPAGQETQYF.